This TCR beta chain was sequenced during a study of early T cells in non-severe SARS-CoV-2 infection. In the study overall: Investigators sequenced bulk RNA drawn from unsorted whole blood, and chains remained unpaired. Findings and caveats of the study: The matching step, a VDJdb search, favored anti-spike CD8 responses and missed private and CD4 specificities.

Unique molecular identifiers were affixed to single, distinct cDNA molecules. TCRdb re-analysed the 5' RACE reads in MiXCR, keeping a single row per CDR3 protein. This sample carries 60,000 to 65,000 distinct CDR3 sequences, approximately 8.8% of them seen once, and the ten largest clones take over 10%. This clonotype has just a few counts. Its antigen is still unknown. The origin of this receptor is an adult who was a healthcare worker with PCR-confirmed SARS-CoV-2 infection or an uninfected control (not recorded which). Sequenced here: whole blood, sampled at baseline.

CDR3 DNA: TGTGCCAGCAGTCACCCGGATATGATCAGGCAGTTCTTC. This codes for CASSHPDMIRQFF. This sequence joins TRBV12-3 or TRBV12-4 and TRBJ2-1; no clear D gene. With 5 bases removed from V and 12 bases from J, the gap between germline ends came to 17 bases. The CDR3 consists of 13 residues.